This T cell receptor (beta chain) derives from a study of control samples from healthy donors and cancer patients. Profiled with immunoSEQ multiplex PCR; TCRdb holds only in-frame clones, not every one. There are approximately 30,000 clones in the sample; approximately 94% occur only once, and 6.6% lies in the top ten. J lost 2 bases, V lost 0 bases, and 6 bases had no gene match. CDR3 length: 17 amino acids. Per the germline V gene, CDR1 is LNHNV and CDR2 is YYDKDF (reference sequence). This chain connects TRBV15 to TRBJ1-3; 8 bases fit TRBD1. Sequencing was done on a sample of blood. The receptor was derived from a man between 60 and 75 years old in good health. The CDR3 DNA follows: TGTGCCACCAGCAGAGATTGGACAGGGTTTCCTGGAAACACCATATATTTT. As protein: CATSRDWTGFPGNTIYF.